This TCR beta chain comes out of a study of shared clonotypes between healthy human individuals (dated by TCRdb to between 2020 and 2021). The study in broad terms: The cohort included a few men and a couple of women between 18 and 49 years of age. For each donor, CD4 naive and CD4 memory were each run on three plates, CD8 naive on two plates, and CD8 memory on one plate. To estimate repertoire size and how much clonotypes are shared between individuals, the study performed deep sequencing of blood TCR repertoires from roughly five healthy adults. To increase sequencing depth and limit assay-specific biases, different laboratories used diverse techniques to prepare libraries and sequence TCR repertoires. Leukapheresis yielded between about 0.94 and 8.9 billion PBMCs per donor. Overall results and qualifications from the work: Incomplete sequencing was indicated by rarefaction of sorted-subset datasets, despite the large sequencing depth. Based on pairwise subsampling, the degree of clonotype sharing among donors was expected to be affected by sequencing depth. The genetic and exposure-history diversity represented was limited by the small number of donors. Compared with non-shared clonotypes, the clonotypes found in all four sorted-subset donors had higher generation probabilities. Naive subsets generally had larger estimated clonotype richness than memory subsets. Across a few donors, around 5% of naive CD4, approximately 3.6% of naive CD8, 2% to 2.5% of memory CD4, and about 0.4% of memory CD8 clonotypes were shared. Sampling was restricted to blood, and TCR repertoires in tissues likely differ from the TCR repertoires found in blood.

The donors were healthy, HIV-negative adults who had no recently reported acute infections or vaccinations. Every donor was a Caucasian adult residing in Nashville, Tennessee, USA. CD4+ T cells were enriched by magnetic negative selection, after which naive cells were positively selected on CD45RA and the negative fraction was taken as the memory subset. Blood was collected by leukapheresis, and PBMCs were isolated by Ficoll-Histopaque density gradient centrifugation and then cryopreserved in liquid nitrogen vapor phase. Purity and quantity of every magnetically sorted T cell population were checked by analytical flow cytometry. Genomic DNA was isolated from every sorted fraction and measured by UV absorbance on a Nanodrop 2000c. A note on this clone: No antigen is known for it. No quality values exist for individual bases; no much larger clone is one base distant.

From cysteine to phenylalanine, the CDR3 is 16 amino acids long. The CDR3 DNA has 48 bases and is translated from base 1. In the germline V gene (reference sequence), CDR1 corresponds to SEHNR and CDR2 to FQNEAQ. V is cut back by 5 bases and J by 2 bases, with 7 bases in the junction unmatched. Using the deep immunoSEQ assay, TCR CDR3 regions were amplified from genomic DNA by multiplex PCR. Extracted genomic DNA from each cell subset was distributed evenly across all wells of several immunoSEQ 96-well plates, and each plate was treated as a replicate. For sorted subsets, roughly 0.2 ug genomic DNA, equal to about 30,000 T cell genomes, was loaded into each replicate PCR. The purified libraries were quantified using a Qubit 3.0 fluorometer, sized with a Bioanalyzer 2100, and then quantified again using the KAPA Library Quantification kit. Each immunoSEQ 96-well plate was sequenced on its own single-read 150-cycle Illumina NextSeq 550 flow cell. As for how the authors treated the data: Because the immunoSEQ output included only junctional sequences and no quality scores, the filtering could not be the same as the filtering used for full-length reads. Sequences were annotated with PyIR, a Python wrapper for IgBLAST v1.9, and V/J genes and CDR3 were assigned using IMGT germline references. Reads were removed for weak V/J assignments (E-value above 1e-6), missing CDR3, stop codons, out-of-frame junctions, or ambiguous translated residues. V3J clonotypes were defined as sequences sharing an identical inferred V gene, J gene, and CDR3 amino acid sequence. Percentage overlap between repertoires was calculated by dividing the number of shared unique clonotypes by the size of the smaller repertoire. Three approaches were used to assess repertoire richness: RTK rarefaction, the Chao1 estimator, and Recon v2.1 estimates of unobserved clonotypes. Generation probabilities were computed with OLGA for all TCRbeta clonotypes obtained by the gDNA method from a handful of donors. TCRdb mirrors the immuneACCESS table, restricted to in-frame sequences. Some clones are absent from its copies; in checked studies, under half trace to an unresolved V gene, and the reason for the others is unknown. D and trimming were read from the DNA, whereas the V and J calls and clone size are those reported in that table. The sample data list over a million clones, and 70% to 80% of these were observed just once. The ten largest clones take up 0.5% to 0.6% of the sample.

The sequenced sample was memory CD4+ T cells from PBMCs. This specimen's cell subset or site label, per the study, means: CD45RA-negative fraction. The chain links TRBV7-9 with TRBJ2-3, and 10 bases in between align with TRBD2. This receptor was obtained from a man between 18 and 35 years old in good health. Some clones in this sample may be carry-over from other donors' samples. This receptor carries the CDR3 CASSPLAGASTDTQYF. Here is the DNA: TGTGCCAGCAGCCCGCTAGCGGGAGCGTCCACAGATACGCAGTATTTT.